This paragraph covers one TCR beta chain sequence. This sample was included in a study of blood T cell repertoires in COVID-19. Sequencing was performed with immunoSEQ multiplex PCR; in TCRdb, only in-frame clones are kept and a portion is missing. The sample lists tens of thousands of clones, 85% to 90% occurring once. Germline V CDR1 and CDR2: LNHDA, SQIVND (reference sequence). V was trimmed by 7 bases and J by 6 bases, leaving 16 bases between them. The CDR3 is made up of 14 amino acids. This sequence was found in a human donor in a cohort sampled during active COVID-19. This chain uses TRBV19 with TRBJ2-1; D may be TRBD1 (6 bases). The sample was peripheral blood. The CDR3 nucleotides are TGTGCCAGTAACGTCCAGGGGTCGGTCAATGAGCAGTTCTTC. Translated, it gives CASNVQGSVNEQFF.